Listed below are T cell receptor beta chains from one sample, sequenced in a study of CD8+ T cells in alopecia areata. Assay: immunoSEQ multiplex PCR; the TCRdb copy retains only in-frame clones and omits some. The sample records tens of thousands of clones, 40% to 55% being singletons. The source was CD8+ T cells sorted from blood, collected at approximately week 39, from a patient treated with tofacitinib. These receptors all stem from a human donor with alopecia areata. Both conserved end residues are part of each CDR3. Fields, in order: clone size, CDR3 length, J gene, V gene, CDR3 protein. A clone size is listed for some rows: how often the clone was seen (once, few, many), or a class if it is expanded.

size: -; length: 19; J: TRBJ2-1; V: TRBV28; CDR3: CASSLVGTSGRLGYNEQFF
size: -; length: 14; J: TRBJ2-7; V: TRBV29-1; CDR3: CSVGDGLEVYEQYF
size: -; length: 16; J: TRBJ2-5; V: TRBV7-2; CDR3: CASTQRLAARGETQYF
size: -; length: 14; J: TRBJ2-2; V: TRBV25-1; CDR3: CASSALGGTGELFF
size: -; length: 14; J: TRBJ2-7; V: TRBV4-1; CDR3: CASSQGDNSYEQYF
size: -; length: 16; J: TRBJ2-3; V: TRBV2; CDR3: CASSETSGRHTDTQYF
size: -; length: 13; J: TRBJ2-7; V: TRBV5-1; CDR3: CASSGTGAYEQYF
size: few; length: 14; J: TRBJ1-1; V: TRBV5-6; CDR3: CASSSLGREAEAFF
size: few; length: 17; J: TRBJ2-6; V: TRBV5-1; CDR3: CASSPTDRGRGANVLTF
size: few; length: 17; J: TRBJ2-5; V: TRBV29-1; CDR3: CSVEVEDREEGQETQYF
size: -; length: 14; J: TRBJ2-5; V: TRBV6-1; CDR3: CASSEWAGSETQYF
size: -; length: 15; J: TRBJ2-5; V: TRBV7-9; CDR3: CASSSPGLSEETQYF
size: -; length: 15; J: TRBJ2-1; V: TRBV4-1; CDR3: CASTTGPGPYNEQFF
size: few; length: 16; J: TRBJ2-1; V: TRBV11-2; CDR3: CASSLAPEAAYNEQFF
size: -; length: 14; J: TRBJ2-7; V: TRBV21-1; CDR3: CASSGGGERYEQYF
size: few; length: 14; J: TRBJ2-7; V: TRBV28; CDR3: CASSRTSSQNEQYF
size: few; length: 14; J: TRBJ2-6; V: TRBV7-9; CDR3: CASSLVSGANVLTF
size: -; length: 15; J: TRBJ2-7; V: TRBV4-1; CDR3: CASSQGTGDTYEQYF
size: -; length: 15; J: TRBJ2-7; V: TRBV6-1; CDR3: CASSSDTSGSYEQYF
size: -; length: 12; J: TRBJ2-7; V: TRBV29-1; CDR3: CSVTGPSYEQYF
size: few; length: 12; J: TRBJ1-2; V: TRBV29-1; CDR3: CSVGQENYGYTF
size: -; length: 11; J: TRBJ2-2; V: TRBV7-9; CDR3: CASSLSGELFF
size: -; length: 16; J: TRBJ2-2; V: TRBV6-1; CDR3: CASSEKVVAGAGELFF
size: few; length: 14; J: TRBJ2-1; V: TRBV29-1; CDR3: CSVETLSSYNEQFF
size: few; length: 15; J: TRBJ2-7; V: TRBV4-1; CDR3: CASSPLVSDSYEQYF
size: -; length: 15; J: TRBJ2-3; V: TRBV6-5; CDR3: CASCRNGGAGDTQYF
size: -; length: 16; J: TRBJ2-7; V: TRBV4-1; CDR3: CASSQEGLAISYEQYF
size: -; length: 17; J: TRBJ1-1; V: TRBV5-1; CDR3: CASSLVGQALRDTEAFF
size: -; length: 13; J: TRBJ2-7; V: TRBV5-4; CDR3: CASSSGAPHEQYF
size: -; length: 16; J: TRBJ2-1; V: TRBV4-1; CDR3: CASSQDRPSSYNEQFF
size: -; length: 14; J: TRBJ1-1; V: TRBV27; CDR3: CASSRGGGGTEAFF
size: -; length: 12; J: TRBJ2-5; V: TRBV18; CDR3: CASSPDYETQYF
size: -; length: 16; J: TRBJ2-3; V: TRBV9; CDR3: CASSHRTSGRGDTQYF
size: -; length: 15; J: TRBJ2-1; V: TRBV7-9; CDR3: CASSQLAGVIDEQFF
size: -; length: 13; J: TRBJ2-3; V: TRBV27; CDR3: CATTGQRTDTQYF
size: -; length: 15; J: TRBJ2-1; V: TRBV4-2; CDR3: CASSQDRGTVNEQFF
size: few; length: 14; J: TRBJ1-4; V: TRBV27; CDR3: CASSTRGTNEKLFF
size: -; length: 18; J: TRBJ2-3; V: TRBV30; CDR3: CAWKARGDLAGRGDTQYF
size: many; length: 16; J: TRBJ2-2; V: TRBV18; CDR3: CASSPIGRQNTGELFF
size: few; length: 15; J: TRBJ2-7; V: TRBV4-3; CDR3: CASSQWTSGTFEQYF
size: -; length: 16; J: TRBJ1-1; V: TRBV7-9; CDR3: CASSSNRASMDTEAFF
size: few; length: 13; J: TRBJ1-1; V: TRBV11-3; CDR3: CASSPGHNTEAFF
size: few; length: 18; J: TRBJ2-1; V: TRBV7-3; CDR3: CASSLTSGRSSSYNEQFF
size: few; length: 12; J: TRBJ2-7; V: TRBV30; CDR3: CAWSPGSYEQYF
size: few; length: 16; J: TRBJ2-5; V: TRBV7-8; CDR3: CASSLVGAGVVETQYF
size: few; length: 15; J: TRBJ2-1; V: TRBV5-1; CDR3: CASSLGTGLYNEQFF
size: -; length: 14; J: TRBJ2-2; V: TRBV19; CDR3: CASSILPSPGELFF
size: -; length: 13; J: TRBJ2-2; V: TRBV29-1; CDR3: CSHSTGSVGELFF
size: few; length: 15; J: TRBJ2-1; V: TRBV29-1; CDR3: CSVSGLAGTYNEQFF
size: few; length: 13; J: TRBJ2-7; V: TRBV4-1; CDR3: CASSQEPSYEQYF
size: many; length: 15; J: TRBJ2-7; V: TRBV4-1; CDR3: CASSLSRQGDREQYF
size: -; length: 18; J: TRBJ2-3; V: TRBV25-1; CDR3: CASSGPGGGRAPGDTQYF
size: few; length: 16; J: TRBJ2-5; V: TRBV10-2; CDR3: CASSESGMGRAETQYF
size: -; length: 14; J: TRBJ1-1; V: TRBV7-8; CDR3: CASSPIKGSTEAFF
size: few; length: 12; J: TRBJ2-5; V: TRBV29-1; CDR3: CSVPWRDGTQYF